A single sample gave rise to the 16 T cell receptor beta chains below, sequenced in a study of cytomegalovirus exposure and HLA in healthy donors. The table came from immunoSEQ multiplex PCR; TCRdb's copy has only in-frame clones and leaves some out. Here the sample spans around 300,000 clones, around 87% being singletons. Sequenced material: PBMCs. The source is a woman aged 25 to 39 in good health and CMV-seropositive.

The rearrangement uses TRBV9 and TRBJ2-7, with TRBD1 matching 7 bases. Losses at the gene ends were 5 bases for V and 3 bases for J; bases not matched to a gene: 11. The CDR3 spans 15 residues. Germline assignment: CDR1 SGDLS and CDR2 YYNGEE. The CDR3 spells CASSQTGTDNYEQYF. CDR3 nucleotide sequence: TGTGCCAGCAGTCAGACAGGGACGGATAACTACGAGCAGTACTTC.

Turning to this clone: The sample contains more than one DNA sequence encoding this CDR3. The CDR3 loop reads CASKGGAYEQYF. The CDR3 region has the DNA TGTGCCAGTAAGGGAGGGGCCTACGAGCAGTACTTC. The chain is built from TRBV19 and TRBJ2-7; 7 bases fit TRBD2. Looked up from germline, CDR1 is LNHDA and CDR2 is SQIVND (reference sequence). This CDR3 has 12 amino acids. The ends lost 7 bases at V and 2 bases at J; junction bases unmatched: 2.

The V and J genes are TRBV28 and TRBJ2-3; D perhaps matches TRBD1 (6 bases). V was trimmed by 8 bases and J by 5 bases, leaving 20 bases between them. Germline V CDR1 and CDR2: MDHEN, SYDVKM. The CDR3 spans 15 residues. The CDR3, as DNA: TGTGCCAGCGCGAGAGGGGGTTTTAGTCTAGATACGCAGTATTTT. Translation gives CASARGGFSLDTQYF.

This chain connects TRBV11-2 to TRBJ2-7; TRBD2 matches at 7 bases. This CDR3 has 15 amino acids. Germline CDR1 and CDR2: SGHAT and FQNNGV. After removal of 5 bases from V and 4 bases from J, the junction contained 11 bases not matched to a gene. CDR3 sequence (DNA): TGTGCCAGCAGCCATTGGGCGGGGGATGAATACGAGCAGTACTTC. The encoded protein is CASSHWAGDEYEQYF. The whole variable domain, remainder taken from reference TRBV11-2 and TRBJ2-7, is EAGVAQSPRYKIIEKRQSVAFWCNPISGHATLYWYQQILGQGPKLLIQFQNNGVVDDSQLPKDRFSAERLKGVDSTLKIQPAKLEDSAVYLCASSHWAGDEYEQYFGPGTRLTVT.

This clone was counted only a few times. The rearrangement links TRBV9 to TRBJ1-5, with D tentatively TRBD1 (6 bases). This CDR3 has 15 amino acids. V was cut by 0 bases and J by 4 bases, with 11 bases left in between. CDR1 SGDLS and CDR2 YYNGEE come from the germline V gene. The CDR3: CASSVGSRGNQPQHF. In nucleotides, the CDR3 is TGTGCCAGCAGCGTAGGATCGAGGGGGAATCAGCCCCAGCATTTT.

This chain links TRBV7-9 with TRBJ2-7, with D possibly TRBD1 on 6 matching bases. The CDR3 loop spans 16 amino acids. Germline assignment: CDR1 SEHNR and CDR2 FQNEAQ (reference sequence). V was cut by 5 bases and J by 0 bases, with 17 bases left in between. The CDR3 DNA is TGTGCCAGCAGCGACACACAGGGAAATAGCTCCTACGAGCAGTACTTC. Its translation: CASSDTQGNSSYEQYF. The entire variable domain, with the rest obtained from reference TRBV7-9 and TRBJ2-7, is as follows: DTGVSQNPRHKITKRGQNVTFRCDPISEHNRLYWYRQTLGQGPEFLTYFQNEAQLEKSRLLSDRFSAERPKGSFSTLEIQRTEQGDSAMYLCASSDTQGNSSYEQYFGPGTRLTVT.

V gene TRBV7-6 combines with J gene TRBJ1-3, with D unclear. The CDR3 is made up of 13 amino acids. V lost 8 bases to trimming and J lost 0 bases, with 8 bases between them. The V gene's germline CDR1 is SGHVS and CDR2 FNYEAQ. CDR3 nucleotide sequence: TGTGCCAGCTCTCCCGACTCTGGAAACACCATATATTTT. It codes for CASSPDSGNTIYF.

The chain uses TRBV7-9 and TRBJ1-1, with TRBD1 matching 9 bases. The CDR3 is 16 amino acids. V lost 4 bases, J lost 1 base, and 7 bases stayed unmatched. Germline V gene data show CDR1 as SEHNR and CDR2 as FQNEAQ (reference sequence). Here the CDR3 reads CASSSPSDRGNTEAFF. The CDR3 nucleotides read TGTGCCAGCAGCTCTCCCTCGGACAGGGGGAACACTGAAGCTTTCTTT.

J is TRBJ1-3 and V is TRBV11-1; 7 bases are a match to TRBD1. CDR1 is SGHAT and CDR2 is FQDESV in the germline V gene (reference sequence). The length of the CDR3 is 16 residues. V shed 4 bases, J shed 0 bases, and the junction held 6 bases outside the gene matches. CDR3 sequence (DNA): TGTGCCAGCAGCTGGGACCGGACAGGCTCTGGAAACACCATATATTTT. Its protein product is CASSWDRTGSGNTIYF.

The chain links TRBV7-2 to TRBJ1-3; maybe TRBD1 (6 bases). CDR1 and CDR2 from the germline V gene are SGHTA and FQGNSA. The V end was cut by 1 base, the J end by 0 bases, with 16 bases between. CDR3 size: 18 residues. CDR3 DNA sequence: TGTGCCAGCAGCTTAGAGGGGGTAACTCAGAGCTCTGGAAACACCATATATTTT. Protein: CASSLEGVTQSSGNTIYF.

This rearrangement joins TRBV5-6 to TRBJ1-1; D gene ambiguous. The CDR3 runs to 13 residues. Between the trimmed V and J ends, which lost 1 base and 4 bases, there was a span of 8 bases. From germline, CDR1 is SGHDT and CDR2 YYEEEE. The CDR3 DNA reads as TGTGCCAGCAGCTTGTGGGGAGTCACTGAAGCTTTCTTT. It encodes CASSLWGVTEAFF.

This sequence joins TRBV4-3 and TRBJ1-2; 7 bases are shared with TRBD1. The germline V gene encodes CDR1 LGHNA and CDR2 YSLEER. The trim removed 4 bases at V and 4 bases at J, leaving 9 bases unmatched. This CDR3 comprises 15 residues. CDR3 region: CASSRVDREIYGYTF. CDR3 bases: TGCGCCAGCAGCCGCGTCGACAGGGAGATCTATGGCTACACCTTC.

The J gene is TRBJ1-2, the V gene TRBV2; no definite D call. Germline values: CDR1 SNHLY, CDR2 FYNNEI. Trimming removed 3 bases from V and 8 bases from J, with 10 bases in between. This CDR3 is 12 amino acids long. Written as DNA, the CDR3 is TGTGCCAGCAGTGACCCACCGGGGGGCTACACCTTC. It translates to CASSDPPGGYTF. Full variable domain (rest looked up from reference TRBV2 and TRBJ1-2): EPEVTQTPSHQVTQMGQEVILRCVPISNHLYFYWYRQILGQKVEFLVSFYNNEISEKSEIFDDQFSVERPDGSNFTLKIRSTKLEDSAMYFCASSDPPGGYTFGSGTRLTVV.

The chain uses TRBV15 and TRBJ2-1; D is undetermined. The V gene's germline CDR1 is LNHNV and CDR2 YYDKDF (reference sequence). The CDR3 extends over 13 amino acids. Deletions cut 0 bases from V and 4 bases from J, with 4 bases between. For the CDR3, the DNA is TGTGCCACCAGCAGAGACAGATACAATGAGCAGTTCTTC. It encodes CATSRDRYNEQFF. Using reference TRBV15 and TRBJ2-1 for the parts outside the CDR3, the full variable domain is DAMVIQNPRYQVTQFGKPVTLSCSQTLNHNVMYWYQQKSSQAPKLLFHYYDKDFNNEADTPDNFQSRRPNTSFCFLDIRSPGLGDTAMYLCATSRDRYNEQFFGPGTRLTVL.

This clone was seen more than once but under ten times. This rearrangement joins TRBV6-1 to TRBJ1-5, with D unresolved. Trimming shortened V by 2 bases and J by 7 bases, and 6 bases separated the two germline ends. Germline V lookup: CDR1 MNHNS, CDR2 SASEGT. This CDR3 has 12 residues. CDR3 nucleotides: TGTGCCAGCAGTGAATCCCGGCAGCCCCAGCATTTT. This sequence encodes CASSESRQPQHF.

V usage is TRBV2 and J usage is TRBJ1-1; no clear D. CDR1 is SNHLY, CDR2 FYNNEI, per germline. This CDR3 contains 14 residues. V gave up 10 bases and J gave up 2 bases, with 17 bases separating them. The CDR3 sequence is CATNPNIGNTEAFF. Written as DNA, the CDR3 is TGTGCCACCAACCCAAATATCGGCAACACTGAAGCTTTCTTT.